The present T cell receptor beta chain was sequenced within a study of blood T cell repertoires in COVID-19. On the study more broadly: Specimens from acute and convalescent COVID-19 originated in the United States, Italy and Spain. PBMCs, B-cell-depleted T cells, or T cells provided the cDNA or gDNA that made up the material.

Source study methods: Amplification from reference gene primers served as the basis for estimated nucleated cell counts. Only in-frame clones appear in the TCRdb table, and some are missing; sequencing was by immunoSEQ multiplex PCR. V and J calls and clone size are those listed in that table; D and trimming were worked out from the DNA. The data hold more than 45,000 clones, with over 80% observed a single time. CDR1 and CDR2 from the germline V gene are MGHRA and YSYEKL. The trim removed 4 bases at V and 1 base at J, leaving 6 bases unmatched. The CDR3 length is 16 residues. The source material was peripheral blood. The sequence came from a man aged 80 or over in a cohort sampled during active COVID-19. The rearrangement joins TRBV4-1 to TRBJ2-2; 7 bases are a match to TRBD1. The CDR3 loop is CASSPRQGWNTGELFF. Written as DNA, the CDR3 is TGCGCCAGCAGCCCGCGACAGGGCTGGAACACCGGGGAGCTGTTTTTT.